Sequencing of this TCR beta chain was carried out in a study of OX40 agonist ivuxolimab in advanced cancers. For context, the study as a whole: Ivuxolimab was a fully human IgG2 agonistic monoclonal antibody targeting the costimulatory receptor OX40 (CD134). Intravenous ivuxolimab was administered to patients every 2 weeks at six dose levels: 0.01, 0.1, 0.3, 1.5, 3 and 10 mg/kg. Of the approximately 54 dose-escalation patients, hepatocellular carcinoma was present in around 20, melanoma in approximately 15, renal cell carcinoma in 9 and head and neck cancer in 9. In the dose-escalation cohort, roughly 82% of patients were male, and the mean age was 60 years with a range of about 23 to 79. Prior anti-PD-1, anti-PD-L1 or anti-CTLA-4 therapy was permitted, and approximately 39% of dose-escalation patients had received checkpoint inhibitors. Partial responses were achieved by three dose-escalation patients, of whom one had hepatocellular carcinoma and two had cutaneous melanoma. Peripheral TCRbeta sequencing was intended to test whether TCR sequence diversity was altered and clonal T-cell expansion was caused by ivuxolimab. The paper reports the monotherapy dose-escalation portion (N of about 50 patients) of the phase I ivuxolimab trial.

Patients with autoimmune disease history or receiving systemic immunosuppression were excluded from the trial. In every dose cohort, peripheral blood was drawn for TCR sequencing at baseline, cycle 4 day 1, and cycle 7 day 1. The samples were taken from a phase I, first-in-human, multicenter, open-label dose-escalation trial of ivuxolimab. Adults with locally advanced or metastatic melanoma, renal cell carcinoma, hepatocellular carcinoma or head and neck squamous cell carcinoma were enrolled in the trial. Before TCR sequencing, CD4+ T cells and CD8+ T cells from peripheral blood were sorted into separate populations. Trimming at the junction amounts to 0 bases on V and 0 bases on J, and the germline ends lie 10 bases apart. CDR1 and CDR2 were assigned from the germline V gene as SGDLS and YYNGEE. The CDR3 spans 15 residues, from the cysteine through the phenylalanine. Only CDR3 DNA remains: 45 bases, in frame from the first base.

In the case of this clone: It lacks a known antigen. Base qualities are not at hand, and no much larger clone is one base apart.

What the work shows at the level of the full study, not this receptor alone: In partial responders in the 0.1-3.0 mg/kg groups, normalized peripheral clonal expansion was found to be among the lowest, especially among CD8+ T cells. After ivuxolimab, more expanded clones were found on average in CD8+ T cells than in CD4+ T cells. Clonal expansion of both CD4+ and CD8+ blood T cells was observed from baseline to week 6 at doses 0.1 to 3.0 mg/kg. The antigen specificity of the clonally expanded peripheral T cells was not determined. Low levels of normalized T-cell clonal expansion were also seen in some nonresponding patients.

Genomic DNA was isolated from the sorted cells so that the TCRbeta CDR3 region could be sequenced. The immunoSEQ Assay was used to sequence the TCRbeta CDR3 regions. The immuneACCESS repertoire file appears here via TCRdb, limited to in-frame rearrangements. These files lack a portion of the clones; in checked studies, under half of the deficit traces to unresolved V genes, and the cause of the others is not known. The sample yields tens of thousands of clones; roughly 90% were counted once. In total, the top ten clones hold about 9.4% of the sample. The origin of this receptor is an adult with an advanced solid tumor such as melanoma, head and neck, liver or kidney cancer. The sequence links TRBV9 to TRBJ2-7, with no confident D gene call. The sample in question was CD4+ or CD8+ T cells sorted from blood, obtained in a trial of the OX40 agonist ivuxolimab. The DNA sequence is TGTGCCAGCAGCGTAGGCAGCGCCTCCTCCTACGAGCAGTACTTC. Translated, this gives CASSVGSASSYEQYF.